The 2 T cell receptor beta chains listed next were all sequenced from one sample in a study of T cells in Graves' hyperthyroidism and ophthalmopathy. Amplified TCR beta CDR3 regions came from RNA transcripts. With the HTBI primer set, the TCR CDR3 went through a first round of RT-PCR. TCRdb used MiXCR to reprocess the multiplex PCR reads, holding one entry per CDR3 protein. The sample contains under 350,000 distinct CDR3 sequences, roughly 13% of which appear only once. Sequenced material: blood. The receptors shown here come from a woman aged 40 to 50 with Graves' ophthalmopathy.

This clonotype was found many times. The genes are TRBV7-9 and TRBJ2-1, with a weak D call TRBD2 (5 bases). Germline CDR1 SEHNR, CDR2 FQNEAQ (reference sequence). V was trimmed by 5 bases and J by 5 bases, leaving 10 bases between them. CDR3 size: 13 residues. CDR3 sequence (DNA): TGTGCCAGCAGCCGTTGGACTCACAATGAGCAGTTCTTC. This encodes CASSRWTHNEQFF.

This chain connects TRBV20-1 to TRBJ2-1, with D perhaps being TRBD1 or TRBD2 (5 bases each). Trimming shortened V by 2 bases and J by 1 base, and 18 bases separated the two germline ends. This CDR3 is 17 amino acids long. CDR1 is DFQATT and CDR2 is SNEGSKA in the germline V gene (reference sequence). The CDR3 protein is CSARSLGERGSYNEQFF. The CDR3 DNA sequence: TGCAGTGCTAGAAGTTTGGGGGAGAGAGGTTCCTACAATGAGCAGTTCTTC.